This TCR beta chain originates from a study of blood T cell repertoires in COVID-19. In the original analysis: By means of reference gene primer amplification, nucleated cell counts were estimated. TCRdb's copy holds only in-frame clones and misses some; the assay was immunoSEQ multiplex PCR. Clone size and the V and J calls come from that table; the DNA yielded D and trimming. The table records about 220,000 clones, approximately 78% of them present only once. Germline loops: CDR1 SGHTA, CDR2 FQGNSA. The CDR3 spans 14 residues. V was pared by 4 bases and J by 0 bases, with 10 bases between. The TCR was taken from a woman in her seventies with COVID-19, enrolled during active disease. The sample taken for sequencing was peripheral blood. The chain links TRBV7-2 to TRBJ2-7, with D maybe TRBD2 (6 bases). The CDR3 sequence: CASSYSGYSYEQYF. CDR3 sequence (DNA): TGTGCCAGCAGCTATAGCGGATACTCCTACGAGCAGTACTTC.